A single sample gave rise to the 15 T cell receptor beta chains below, sequenced in a study of cytomegalovirus exposure and HLA in healthy donors. Using immunoSEQ multiplex PCR, the repertoire was profiled, and TCRdb retains in-frame clones only, with some absent. The table shows under 100,000 clones, with 80% to 85% occurring only once. The material sequenced was PBMCs. These receptors came from a young woman in good health and CMV-seropositive.

This clone was counted only a few times. The rearrangement links TRBV9 to TRBJ1-2, with TRBD1 matching over 7 bases. V trimming: 4 bases; J trimming: 1 base; junction bases outside the gene matches: 10. The CDR3 extends over 16 amino acids. Looked up from germline, CDR1 is SGDLS and CDR2 is YYNGEE. The CDR3 region has the DNA TGTGCCAGCAGCACTGGGACAGCGGAACTTAACTATGGCTACACCTTC. It translates to CASSTGTAELNYGYTF.

The V and J genes are TRBV2 and TRBJ1-1; 7 positions agree with TRBD1. Trimming at V came to 4 bases and at J to 1 base, leaving 3 bases not matched to a gene. Germline values: CDR1 SNHLY, CDR2 FYNNEI. CDR3 length equals 14 residues. Here the CDR3 DNA reads TGTGCCAGCAGTGGGGGACAGAGGAACACTGAAGCTTTCTTT. Protein sequence: CASSGGQRNTEAFF.

This chain uses TRBV7-6 with TRBJ1-3; 7 bases line up with TRBD1. J was trimmed by 4 bases and V by 2 bases; bases with no gene match: 2. This CDR3 contains 14 residues. From germline, CDR1 is SGHVS and CDR2 FNYEAQ. DNA of the CDR3: TGTGCCAGCAGCTTAACAGGGGCCGGAAACACCATATATTTT. It yields the protein CASSLTGAGNTIYF.

The V call is TRBV2, the J call TRBJ2-3; 9 positions agree with TRBD1. The germline V gene has CDR1 SNHLY and CDR2 FYNNEI. This CDR3 spans 15 amino acids. V shed 0 bases and J 6 bases; nucleotides not matched to a gene: 4. The CDR3 reads CASSEAGTGLDTQYF. The CDR3 DNA reads as TGTGCCAGCAGTGAAGCGGGGACAGGGTTGGATACGCAGTATTTT.

The genes are TRBV28 and TRBJ1-5, with D tentatively TRBD1 (6 bases). With 3 bases removed from V and 7 bases from J, the gap between germline ends came to 10 bases. Germline-derived CDR1 and CDR2 are MDHEN and SYDVKM. The CDR3 spans 13 residues. The CDR3, as DNA: TGTGCCAGCAGTTTTACAGGGTACCAGCCCCAGCATTTT. Translation: CASSFTGYQPQHF.

The V and J genes are TRBV7-2 and TRBJ1-5, with D perhaps matching TRBD1 (5 bases). V was clipped by 2 bases and J by 0 bases, with 8 bases between them. Germline V gene lookup returns CDR1 SGHTA and CDR2 FQGNSA. The CDR3 spans 15 residues. CDR3 bases: TGTGCCAGCAGCTTATTGCAGGGTAGCAATCAGCCCCAGCATTTT. Translated, it gives CASSLLQGSNQPQHF.

This clone showed up just once. V usage is TRBV30 and J usage is TRBJ1-3; the D is unclear. Germline CDR1 is GTSNPN and CDR2 is SVGIG (reference sequence). V lost 8 bases, J lost 2 bases, and 10 bases lay in between. The length of the CDR3 is 12 residues. DNA for the CDR3: TGTGCCGAGGCACTGGCTGGAAACACCATATATTTT. It specifies CAEALAGNTIYF.

V and J are TRBV18 and TRBJ1-2, with 11 bases fitting TRBD1. Losses at the gene ends were 3 bases for V and 4 bases for J; bases not matched to a gene: 4. Germline loops: CDR1 KGHSH, CDR2 LQKENI. The CDR3 covers 15 residues. The CDR3 reads CASSPGTGGSYGYTF. Written as DNA, the CDR3 is TGTGCCAGCTCACCTGGGACAGGGGGATCCTATGGCTACACCTTC.

The V and J genes are TRBV4-1 and TRBJ1-2; 12 nucleotides line up with TRBD1. CDR3 length equals 16 residues. The V gene end was trimmed by 2 bases and the J gene end by 2 bases; junction bases not matched to a gene: 3. The V gene's germline CDR1 is MGHRA and CDR2 YSYEKL. CDR3 sequence (DNA): TGCGCCAGCAGCCAACCGGGACAGGGGGCGAACTATGGCTACACCTTC. This sequence encodes CASSQPGQGANYGYTF.

The rearrangement uses TRBV7-2 and TRBJ2-1; D may be TRBD2 (7 bases). Germline assignment: CDR1 SGHTA and CDR2 FQGNSA. The CDR3 is 15 residues long. Trimming stripped 1 base from V and 6 bases from J, with 13 bases between. The CDR3 nucleotides are TGTGCCAGCAGCTTAGGGGGGGGGCTAGGCAATGAGCAGTTCTTC. It yields the protein CASSLGGGLGNEQFF.

This clone was found a few times. This chain connects TRBV6-1 to TRBJ2-5, with a tentative D call TRBD1 (6 bases). CDR1 is MNHNS, CDR2 SASEGT, per germline. This CDR3 spans 19 amino acids. V lost 1 base and J 3 bases, leaving 24 bases between the germline ends. CDR3 in amino acids: CASSEGLNRADSRKETQYF. The DNA of the CDR3 is TGTGCCAGCAGTGAAGGGCTTAATCGCGCGGACAGCAGAAAAGAGACCCAGTACTTC.

This sequence joins TRBV27 and TRBJ2-7; 7 positions agree with TRBD1. The germline V gene has CDR1 MNHEY and CDR2 SMNVEV (reference sequence). V dropped 10 bases and J dropped 6; count of bases not matched to a gene: 6. CDR3 length: 11 residues. CDR3: CATHRGLEQYF. The CDR3 DNA reads TGTGCCACCCACAGGGGCCTCGAGCAGTACTTC.

This chain joins TRBV27 and TRBJ1-1, with D unresolved. From germline, CDR1 is MNHEY and CDR2 SMNVEV (reference sequence). This CDR3 is built from 13 residues. V lost 6 bases and J lost 8, with 16 bases in between. The CDR3 reads CASSPRLHSEAFF. The CDR3 coding sequence is TGTGCCAGCAGCCCCAGGCTGCACTCCGAAGCTTTCTTT.

The chain employs TRBV10-3 and TRBJ2-5, with TRBD1 as a possible D gene (6 bases). The V end lost 6 bases, the J end lost 4 bases, and 15 bases lay between the germline ends. The CDR3 is made up of 14 amino acids. Germline CDR1 is ENHRY and CDR2 is SYGVKD. The CDR3 nucleotides are TGTGCCATCAGGCATCTACAGGGTTTAGAGACCCAGTACTTC. Protein: CAIRHLQGLETQYF.

The table lists this clone with a few counts. CDR3 sequence (DNA): TGCGCCACTTCCGTCGGGGTGAACACTGAAGCTTTCTTT. Its protein is CATSVGVNTEAFF. The chain joins TRBV10-2 to TRBJ1-1; no definite D call. Per the germline V gene, CDR1 is WSHSY and CDR2 is SAAADI. The CDR3 is 13 residues long. Trimming stripped 10 bases from V and 0 bases from J, with 12 bases between.